These T cell receptor beta chains were read from a single sample in a study of siplizumab effects on memory and regulatory T cells. Repertoires were generated with immunoSEQ multiplex PCR, while TCRdb's copy carries only in-frame clones and drops some. Of tens of thousands of clones in the sample, under 98% were seen once. The sample was naive CD4+ T cells sorted from blood. These TCRs come from a human donor in good health. CDR3s include the opening cysteine and the closing phenylalanine or tryptophan. The order of the fields is clone size, D gene, J gene, V gene, CDR3 DNA, CDR3 protein. The D gene is left open where the match is weak. Rows may omit the clone size; those that give it use once, few, many or a size class.

size: NA
D: TRBD1
J: TRBJ2-1
V: TRBV5-1
DNA: TGCGCCAGCAGCTTGGCCGTTGGGACAGGAACGCAGTTCTTC
CDR3: CASSLAVGTGTQFF

size: NA
D: NA
J: TRBJ2-2
V: TRBV2
DNA: TGTGCCAGCAGTGAAAAGTATCGATTTCCCGGGGAGCTGTTTTTT
CDR3: CASSEKYRFPGELFF

size: NA
D: TRBD1
J: TRBJ1-6
V: TRBV19
DNA: TGTGCCAGTAGTCTCACCGGGACAGGGGTTAATTCACCCCTCCACTTT
CDR3: CASSLTGTGVNSPLHF

size: NA
D: NA
J: TRBJ1-1
V: TRBV29-1
DNA: TGCAGCGTTGGCTTGACAGGCCGCGGTACTGAAGCTTTCTTT
CDR3: CSVGLTGRGTEAFF

size: NA
D: NA
J: TRBJ1-1
V: TRBV6-5
DNA: TGTGCCAGCACCCTCGCAGGGAACACTGAAGCTTTCTTT
CDR3: CASTLAGNTEAFF

size: NA
D: NA
J: TRBJ2-5
V: TRBV5-1
DNA: TGCGCCAGCAGCCCGGTTCGGGGGGCGGGGGAGACCCAGTACTTC
CDR3: CASSPVRGAGETQYF

size: NA
D: TRBD2
J: TRBJ2-1
V: TRBV9
DNA: TGTGCCAGCAGCGTAGCTAGCGGGGGTTACAATGAGCAGTTCTTC
CDR3: CASSVASGGYNEQFF

size: NA
D: NA
J: TRBJ1-5
V: TRBV18
DNA: TGTGCCAGCTCACAGGCGGGCAATCAGCCCCAGCATTTT
CDR3: CASSQAGNQPQHF

size: NA
D: NA
J: TRBJ1-4
V: TRBV10-3
DNA: TGTGCCATCAGTGAGCCCGAGGGGGGGCAGTCGGCTGTAAAACTGTTTTTT
CDR3: CAISEPEGGQSAVKLFF

size: NA
D: NA
J: TRBJ2-3
V: TRBV7-2
DNA: TGTGCCAGCAGCTTACAGCACACAGATACGCAGTATTTT
CDR3: CASSLQHTDTQYF

size: NA
D: NA
J: TRBJ1-1
V: TRBV6-5
DNA: TGTGCCAGCAGTAGGACACTGCACACTGAAGCTTTCTTT
CDR3: CASSRTLHTEAFF

size: NA
D: NA
J: TRBJ1-3
V: TRBV28
DNA: TGTGCCAGCAGTTTTGGGGGGCTCTCTGGAAACACCATATATTTT
CDR3: CASSFGGLSGNTIYF

size: NA
D: TRBD2
J: TRBJ2-1
V: TRBV7-8
DNA: TGTGCCAGCAGCTGGACGAGACGGGAGGGCCGATCCTACAATGAGCAGTTCTTC
CDR3: CASSWTRREGRSYNEQFF

size: NA
D: NA
J: TRBJ2-6
V: TRBV6-5
DNA: TGTGCCAGCAGTCCACAGGGCCCTGGGGCCAACGTCCTGACTTTC
CDR3: CASSPQGPGANVLTF

size: NA
D: NA
J: TRBJ2-6
V: TRBV2
DNA: TGTGCCAGCAGTTTGATCCGGGATCTAATCTCTGGGGCCAACGTCCTGACTTTC
CDR3: CASSLIRDLISGANVLTF

size: once
D: NA
J: TRBJ1-3
V: TRBV14
DNA: TGTGCCAGCAGCCAAGCCAACACCATATATTTT
CDR3: CASSQANTIYF

size: NA
D: NA
J: TRBJ2-7
V: TRBV4-1
DNA: TGCGCCAGCAGGGGCTCGGCGGGATCCTACGAGCAGTACTTC
CDR3: CASRGSAGSYEQYF

size: NA
D: NA
J: TRBJ1-5
V: TRBV30
DNA: TGTGCCTGGAGTGTAGATAGCAATCAGCCCCAGCATTTT
CDR3: CAWSVDSNQPQHF

size: once
D: TRBD2
J: TRBJ2-1
V: TRBV2
DNA: TGTGCCAGCAGAACGACTAGCGGGGTAAGCAATGAGCAGTTCTTC
CDR3: CASRTTSGVSNEQFF

size: NA
D: TRBD2
J: TRBJ2-2
V: TRBV19
DNA: TGTGCCAGTAGTATCTCAGCGGGAAGGGGGAACACCGGGGAGCTGTTTTTT
CDR3: CASSISAGRGNTGELFF

size: NA
D: NA
J: TRBJ2-3
V: TRBV7-9
DNA: TGTGCCAGCAGCTTAGTCGATACGCAGTATTTT
CDR3: CASSLVDTQYF

size: NA
D: TRBD2
J: TRBJ2-1
V: TRBV2
DNA: TGTGCCAGCAGTGAATTGGGTAGCGGGAGGTCTGATGAGCAGTTCTTC
CDR3: CASSELGSGRSDEQFF

size: NA
D: NA
J: TRBJ2-3
V: TRBV5-1
DNA: TGCGCCAGCAGTCCCCCTTTAATCACAGATACGCAGTATTTT
CDR3: CASSPPLITDTQYF

size: NA
D: NA
J: TRBJ1-2
V: TRBV19
DNA: TGTGCCAGTACTATGGATCCCTACGGACGGACCTATGGCTACACCTTC
CDR3: CASTMDPYGRTYGYTF

size: NA
D: NA
J: TRBJ2-7
V: TRBV7-2
DNA: TGTGCCAGCAGCCGCTCTACCGGTAGGCCCTACGAGCAGTACTTC
CDR3: CASSRSTGRPYEQYF

size: NA
D: TRBD2
J: TRBJ2-1
V: TRBV6-1
DNA: TGTGCCAGCAGTGACCTTTTGGCTAGCGGGAGAGGTGATGAGCAGTTCTTC
CDR3: CASSDLLASGRGDEQFF

size: NA
D: TRBD1
J: TRBJ2-5
V: TRBV5-6
DNA: TGTGCCAGCAGCTTGGTCAGGGGGGAGACCCAGTACTTC
CDR3: CASSLVRGETQYF

size: NA
D: TRBD1
J: TRBJ1-5
V: TRBV2
DNA: TGTGCCAGCAGGGGGGGACAGGGTGGGCAGCCCCAGCATTTT
CDR3: CASRGGQGGQPQHF

size: NA
D: NA
J: TRBJ1-1
V: TRBV7-9
DNA: TGTGCCAGCAGCTTTCCGAACACTGAAGCTTTCTTT
CDR3: CASSFPNTEAFF

size: NA
D: NA
J: TRBJ2-2
V: TRBV14
DNA: TGTGCCAGCAGGCAAGAGGTGTACACCGGGGAGCTGTTTTTT
CDR3: CASRQEVYTGELFF

size: NA
D: NA
J: TRBJ1-4
V: TRBV9
DNA: TGTGCCAGCAGCGTAGGGGCCACTAATGAAAAACTGTTTTTT
CDR3: CASSVGATNEKLFF

size: NA
D: NA
J: TRBJ2-1
V: TRBV18
DNA: TGTGCCAGCTCACGTAGCACCTCCTCCTACAATGAGCAGTTCTTC
CDR3: CASSRSTSSYNEQFF

size: NA
D: TRBD1
J: TRBJ2-1
V: TRBV4-1
DNA: TGCGCCAGCAGCCACCTCCGACAGGGGGCGAAGGGAGTTGCTGAGCAGTTCTTC
CDR3: CASSHLRQGAKGVAEQFF

size: NA
D: NA
J: TRBJ2-2
V: TRBV7-9
DNA: TGTGCCAGCAGCTTAGTGGGACATTCGAGCGGGGAGCTGTTTTTT
CDR3: CASSLVGHSSGELFF

size: NA
D: TRBD2
J: TRBJ2-3
V: TRBV5-1
DNA: TGCGCCAGCAGGGCAACTAGCGGGAGCGCAGATACGCAGTATTTT
CDR3: CASRATSGSADTQYF

size: NA
D: NA
J: TRBJ1-2
V: TRBV28
DNA: TGTGCCAGCAGTTTATACGGCTATGGCTACACCTTC
CDR3: CASSLYGYGYTF